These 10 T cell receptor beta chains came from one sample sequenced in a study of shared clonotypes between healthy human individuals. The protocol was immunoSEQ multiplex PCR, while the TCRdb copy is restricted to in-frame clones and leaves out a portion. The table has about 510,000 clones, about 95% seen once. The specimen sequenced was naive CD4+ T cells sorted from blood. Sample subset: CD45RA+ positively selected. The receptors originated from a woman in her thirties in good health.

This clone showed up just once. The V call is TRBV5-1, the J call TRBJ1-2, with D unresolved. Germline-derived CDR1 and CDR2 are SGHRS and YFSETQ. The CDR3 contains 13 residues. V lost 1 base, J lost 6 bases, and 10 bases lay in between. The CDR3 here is CASSLLAGHGYTF. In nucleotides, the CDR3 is TGCGCCAGCAGCTTGTTGGCAGGTCATGGCTACACCTTC.

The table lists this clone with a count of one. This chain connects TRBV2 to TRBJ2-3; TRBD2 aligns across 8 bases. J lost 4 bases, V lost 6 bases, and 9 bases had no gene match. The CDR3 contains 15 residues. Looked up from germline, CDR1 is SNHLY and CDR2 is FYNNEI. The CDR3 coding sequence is TGTGCCAGCAGCGCGGGGGGCGGGAGAGCAGATACGCAGTATTTT. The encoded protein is CASSAGGGRADTQYF.

DNA of the CDR3: TGTGCCAGCTCACCACGTATTATCAGCGGGAGCGGGTACGAGCAGTACTTC. This sequence encodes CASSPRIISGSGYEQYF. V usage is TRBV18 and J usage is TRBJ2-7, with 8 bases identical to TRBD2. The CDR3 is 17 amino acids. CDR1 is KGHSH and CDR2 is LQKENI in the germline V gene. V shed 1 base, J shed 4 bases, and the junction held 12 bases outside the gene matches.

CDR3 sequence: CASSLRQASPATNEKLFF. The CDR3 DNA follows: TGTGCCAGCAGCCTTCGACAGGCGTCGCCGGCTACTAATGAAAAACTGTTTTTT. This chain uses TRBV7-8 with TRBJ1-4; perhaps TRBD1 as D (6 bases). The CDR3 extends over 18 amino acids. The germline V gene has CDR1 SGHVS and CDR2 FQNEAQ. Trimming removed 5 bases from V and 2 bases from J, with 21 bases in between.

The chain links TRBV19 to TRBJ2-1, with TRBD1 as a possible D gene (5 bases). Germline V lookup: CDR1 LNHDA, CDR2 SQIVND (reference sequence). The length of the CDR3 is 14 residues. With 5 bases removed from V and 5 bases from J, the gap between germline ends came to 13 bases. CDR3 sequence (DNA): TGTGCCAGTAGTCCTCTACAGGACAACAATGAGCAGTTCTTC. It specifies CASSPLQDNNEQFF.

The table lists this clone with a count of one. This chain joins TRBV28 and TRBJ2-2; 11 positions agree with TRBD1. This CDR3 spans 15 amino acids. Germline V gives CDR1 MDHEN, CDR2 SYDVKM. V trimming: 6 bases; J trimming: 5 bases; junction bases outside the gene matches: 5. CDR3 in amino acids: CASRDRGLWTGELFF. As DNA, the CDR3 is TGTGCCAGCAGGGACAGGGGGCTTTGGACCGGGGAGCTGTTTTTT.

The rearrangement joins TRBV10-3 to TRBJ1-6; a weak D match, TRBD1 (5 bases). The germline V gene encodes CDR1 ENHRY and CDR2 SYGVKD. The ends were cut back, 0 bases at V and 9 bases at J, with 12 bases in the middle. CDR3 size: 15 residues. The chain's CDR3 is CAISESGPVSSPLHF. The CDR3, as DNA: TGTGCCATCAGTGAGTCGGGACCGGTTAGTTCACCCCTCCACTTT.

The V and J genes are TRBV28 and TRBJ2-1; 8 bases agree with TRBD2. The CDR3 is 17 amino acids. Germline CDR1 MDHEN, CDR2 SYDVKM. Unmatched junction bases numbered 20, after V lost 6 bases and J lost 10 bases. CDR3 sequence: CASSHYGSSGGPREQFF. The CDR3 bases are TGTGCCAGCAGCCACTACGGTTCATCGGGAGGGCCAAGGGAGCAGTTCTTC.

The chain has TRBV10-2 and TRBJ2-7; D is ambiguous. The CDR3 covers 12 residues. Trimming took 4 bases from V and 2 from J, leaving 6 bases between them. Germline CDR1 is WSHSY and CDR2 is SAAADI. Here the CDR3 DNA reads TGCGCCAGCAGTGGCGACACCTACGAGCAGTACTTC. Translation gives CASSGDTYEQYF.

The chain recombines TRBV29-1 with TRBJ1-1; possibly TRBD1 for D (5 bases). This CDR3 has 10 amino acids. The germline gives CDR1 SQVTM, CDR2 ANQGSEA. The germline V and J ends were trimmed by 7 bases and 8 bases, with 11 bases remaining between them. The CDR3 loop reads CSGKRGEAFF. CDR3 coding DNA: TGCAGCGGTAAGAGGGGCGAAGCTTTCTTT.